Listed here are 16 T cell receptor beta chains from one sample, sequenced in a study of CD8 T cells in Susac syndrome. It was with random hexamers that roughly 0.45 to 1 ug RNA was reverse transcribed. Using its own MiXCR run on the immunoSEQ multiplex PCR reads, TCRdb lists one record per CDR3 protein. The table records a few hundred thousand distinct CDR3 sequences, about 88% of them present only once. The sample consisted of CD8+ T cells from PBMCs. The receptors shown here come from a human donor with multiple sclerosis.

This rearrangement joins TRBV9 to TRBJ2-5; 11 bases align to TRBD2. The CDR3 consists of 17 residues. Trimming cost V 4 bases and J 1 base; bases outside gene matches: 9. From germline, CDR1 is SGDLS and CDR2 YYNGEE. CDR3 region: CASSPHRLAGRQETQYF. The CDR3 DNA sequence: TGTGCCAGCAGCCCTCACCGACTAGCGGGACGCCAAGAGACCCAGTACTTC.

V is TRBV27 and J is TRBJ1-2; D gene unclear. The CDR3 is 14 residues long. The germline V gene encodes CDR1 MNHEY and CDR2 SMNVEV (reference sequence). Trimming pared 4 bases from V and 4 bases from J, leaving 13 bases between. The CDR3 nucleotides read TGTGCCAGCAGTTCGTCACACCTGACCTATGGCTACACCTTC. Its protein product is CASSSSHLTYGYTF.

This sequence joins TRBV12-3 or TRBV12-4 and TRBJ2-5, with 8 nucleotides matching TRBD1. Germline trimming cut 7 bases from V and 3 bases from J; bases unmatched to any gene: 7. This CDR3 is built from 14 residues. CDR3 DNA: TGTGCCAGCACTATTGGACAGGGTAAAGAGACCCAGTACTTC. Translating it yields CASTIGQGKETQYF.

CDR3 sequence: CASSVFNTEAFF. For the CDR3, the DNA is TGTGCCAGCAGTGTCTTTAACACTGAAGCTTTCTTT. The V and J genes are TRBV12-3 or TRBV12-4 and TRBJ1-1, with unresolved D. The CDR3 length is 12 residues. Trimming left V 5 bases short and J 2 bases short, with 6 bases between.

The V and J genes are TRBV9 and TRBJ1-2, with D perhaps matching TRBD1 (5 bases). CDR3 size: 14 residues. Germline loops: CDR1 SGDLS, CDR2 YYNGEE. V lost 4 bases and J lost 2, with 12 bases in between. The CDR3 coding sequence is TGTGCCAGCAGCCCTGGGGCACCCAACTATGGCTACACCTTC. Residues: CASSPGAPNYGYTF. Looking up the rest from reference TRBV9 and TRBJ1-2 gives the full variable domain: DSGVTQTPKHLITATGQRVTLRCSPRSGDLSVYWYQQSLDQGLQFLIQYYNGEERAKGNILERFSAQQFPDLHSELNLSSLELGDSALYFCASSPGAPNYGYTFGSGTRLTVV.

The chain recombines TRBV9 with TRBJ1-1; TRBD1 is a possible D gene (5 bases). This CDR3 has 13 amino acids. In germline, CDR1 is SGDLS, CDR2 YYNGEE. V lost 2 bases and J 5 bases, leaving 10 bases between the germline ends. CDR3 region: CASSVAGETEAFF. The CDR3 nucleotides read TGTGCCAGCAGCGTGGCGGGGGAGACTGAAGCTTTCTTT.

CDR3 bases: TGTGCCACCGGGACTAGCGGTTGGGGCGGGCAGCAGTTCTTC. Its protein is CATGTSGWGGQQFF. V usage is TRBV27 and J usage is TRBJ2-1; the match to TRBD2 covers 11 bases. This CDR3 comprises 14 residues. Germline assignment: CDR1 MNHEY and CDR2 SMNVEV (reference sequence). Losses at the gene ends were 10 bases for V and 11 bases for J; bases not matched to a gene: 13.

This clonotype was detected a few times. The CDR3 nucleotides read TGTGCCAGCAGACCGGGACAGGGAACTGAAGCTTTCTTT. Its protein is CASRPGQGTEAFF. This rearrangement joins TRBV2 to TRBJ1-1; 9 nucleotides align to TRBD1. Germline V lookup: CDR1 SNHLY, CDR2 FYNNEI. Germline trimming cut 6 bases from V and 5 bases from J; bases unmatched to any gene: 4. This CDR3 contains 13 residues.

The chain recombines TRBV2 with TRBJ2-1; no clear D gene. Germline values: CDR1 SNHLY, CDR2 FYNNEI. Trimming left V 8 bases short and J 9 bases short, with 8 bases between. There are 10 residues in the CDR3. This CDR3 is CASEYGEQFF. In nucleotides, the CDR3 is TGTGCCAGCGAATACGGTGAGCAGTTCTTC.

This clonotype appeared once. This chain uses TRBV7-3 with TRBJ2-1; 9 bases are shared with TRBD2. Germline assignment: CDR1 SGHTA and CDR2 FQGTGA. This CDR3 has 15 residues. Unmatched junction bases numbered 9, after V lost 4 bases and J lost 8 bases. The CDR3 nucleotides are TGTGCCAGCAGCTCCTTAGCGGGAGTACTACATGAGCAGTTCTTC. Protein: CASSSLAGVLHEQFF.

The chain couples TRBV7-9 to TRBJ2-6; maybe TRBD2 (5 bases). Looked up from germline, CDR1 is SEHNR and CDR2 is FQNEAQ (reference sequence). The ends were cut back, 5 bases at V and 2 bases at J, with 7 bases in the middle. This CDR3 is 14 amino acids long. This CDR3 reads CASSPGTGANVLTF. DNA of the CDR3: TGTGCCAGCAGCCCCGGGACTGGGGCCAACGTCCTGACTTTC.

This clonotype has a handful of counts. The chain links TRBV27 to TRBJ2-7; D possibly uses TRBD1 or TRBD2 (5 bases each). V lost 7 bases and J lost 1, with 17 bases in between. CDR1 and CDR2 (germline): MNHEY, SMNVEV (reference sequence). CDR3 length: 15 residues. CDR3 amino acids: CASTERPGRSYEQYF. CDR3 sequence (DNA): TGTGCCAGCACAGAACGCCCGGGACGGTCCTACGAGCAGTACTTC.

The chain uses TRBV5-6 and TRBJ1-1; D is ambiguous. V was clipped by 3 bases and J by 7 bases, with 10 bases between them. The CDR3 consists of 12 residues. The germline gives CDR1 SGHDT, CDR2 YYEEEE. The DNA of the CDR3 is TGTGCCAGCAGCTACAGTCAGTTTGAAGCTTTCTTT. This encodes CASSYSQFEAFF. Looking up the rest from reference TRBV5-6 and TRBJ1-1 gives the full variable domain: DAGVTQSPTHLIKTRGQQVTLRCSPKSGHDTVSWYQQALGQGPQFIFQYYEEEERQRGNFPDRFSGHQFPNYSSELNVNALLLGDSALYLCASSYSQFEAFFGQGTRLTVV.

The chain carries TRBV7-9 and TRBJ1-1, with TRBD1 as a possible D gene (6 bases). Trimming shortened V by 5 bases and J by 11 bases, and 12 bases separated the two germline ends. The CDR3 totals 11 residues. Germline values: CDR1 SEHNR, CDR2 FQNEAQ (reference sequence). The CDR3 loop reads CASSRGTPAFF. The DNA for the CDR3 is TGTGCCAGCAGCCGCGGGACACCGGCTTTCTTT.

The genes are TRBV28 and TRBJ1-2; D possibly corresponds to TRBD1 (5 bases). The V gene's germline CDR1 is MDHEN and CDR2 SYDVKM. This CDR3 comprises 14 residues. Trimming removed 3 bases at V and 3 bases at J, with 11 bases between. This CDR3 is CASSFLTVHYGYTF. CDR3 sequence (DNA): TGTGCCAGCAGTTTCCTGACAGTTCACTATGGCTACACCTTC.

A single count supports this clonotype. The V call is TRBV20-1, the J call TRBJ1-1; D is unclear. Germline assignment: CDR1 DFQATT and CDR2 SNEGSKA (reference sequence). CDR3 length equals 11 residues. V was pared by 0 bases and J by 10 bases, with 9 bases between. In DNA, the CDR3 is TGCAGTGCTAGAGATAGAACGGGAGCTTTCTTT. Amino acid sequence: CSARDRTGAFF.